These 20 T cell receptor beta chains came from one sample sequenced in a study of cytomegalovirus exposure and HLA in healthy donors. PCR employed 60 Vbeta and 13 Jbeta primers. Assay: immunoSEQ multiplex PCR; the TCRdb copy retains only in-frame clones and omits some. Here the sample spans around 90,000 clones, approximately 81% being singletons. The sample taken for sequencing was PBMCs. The origin of the receptors is a male donor in good health and CMV-seropositive.

The chain couples TRBV5-1 to TRBJ1-1; 7 nucleotides match TRBD1. The CDR3 is 14 amino acids. V trimming: 6 bases; J trimming: 1 base; junction bases outside the gene matches: 6. CDR1 is SGHRS and CDR2 is YFSETQ in the germline V gene. The CDR3 sequence is CASTETGTNTEAFF. CDR3 coding DNA: TGCGCCAGCACCGAGACAGGGACGAACACTGAAGCTTTCTTT. Filled out from reference TRBV5-1 and TRBJ1-1, the complete variable domain reads KAGVTQTPRYLIKTRGQQVTLSCSPISGHRSVSWYQQTPGQGLQFLFEYFSETQRNKGNFPGRFSGRQFSNSRSEMNVSTLELGDSALYLCASTETGTNTEAFFGQGTRLTVV.

This clone was detected once. V gene TRBV6-5 combines with J gene TRBJ2-4; TRBD1 aligns across 10 bases. The CDR3 has 13 amino acids. CDR1 is MNHEY and CDR2 is SVGAGI in the germline V gene. Unmatched junction bases numbered 2, after V lost 5 bases and J lost 7 bases. The CDR3 DNA sequence: TGTGCCAGCAGTACGACAGGGGGCAACATTCAGTACTTC. Protein sequence: CASSTTGGNIQYF.

The V call is TRBV30, the J call TRBJ1-3; perhaps TRBD1 as D (6 bases). Trimming cost V 2 bases and J 4 bases, with 12 bases left between them. Germline V gene lookup returns CDR1 GTSNPN and CDR2 SVGIG (reference sequence). The CDR3 has 14 amino acids. The CDR3: CAWSTGNTGNTIYF. The CDR3 coding sequence is TGTGCCTGGAGTACAGGGAATACGGGAAACACCATATATTTT.

In this sample, this clone turned up once. The V gene is TRBV5-1, the J gene TRBJ1-1, with TRBD1 identical over 8 bases. V shed 3 bases and J 3 bases; nucleotides not matched to a gene: 7. Germline values: CDR1 SGHRS, CDR2 YFSETQ. The CDR3 is 15 amino acids. This CDR3 reads CASSWTGRADTEAFF. DNA for the CDR3: TGCGCCAGCAGCTGGACAGGGCGAGCGGACACTGAAGCTTTCTTT.

To note about this clone: Distinct nucleotide sequences in the sample also encode this CDR3. This chain connects TRBV29-1 to TRBJ1-1; tentative D call: TRBD1 (5 bases). There are 12 residues in the CDR3. Trimming pared 3 bases from V and 5 bases from J, leaving 10 bases between. From germline, CDR1 is SQVTM and CDR2 ANQGSEA. DNA of the CDR3: TGCAGCGTTGAGGGGGGGGGTACTGAAGCTTTCTTT. Translation gives CSVEGGGTEAFF.

Comments on this clone: One end of the junction fails to match germline, which may point to a read error. The chain recombines TRBV7-9 with TRBJ2-1, with D perhaps matching TRBD2 (6 bases). This CDR3 comprises 14 residues. CDR1 and CDR2 from the germline V gene are SEHNR and FQNEAQ (reference sequence). The CDR3 nucleotides read TGTTCCAGCAGCCCCTGGACTACCTACAATGAGCAGTTCTTC. Encoded protein: CSSSPWTTYNEQFF.

The chain employs TRBV7-6 and TRBJ1-1; possible D gene TRBD1, 6 bases. This CDR3 spans 14 amino acids. Trimming removed 5 bases from V and 0 bases from J, with 10 bases in between. The V gene's germline CDR1 is SGHVS and CDR2 FNYEAQ. CDR3: CASSQGQLNTEAFF. In nucleotides, the CDR3 is TGTGCCAGCAGCCAGGGACAATTGAACACTGAAGCTTTCTTT.

This CDR3 is CASRGAGSSYEQYF. As DNA, the CDR3 is TGTGCCAGCAGGGGGGCAGGCTCCTCCTACGAGCAGTACTTC. The chain employs TRBV27 and TRBJ2-7, with D perhaps TRBD1 (6 bases). Per the germline V gene, CDR1 is MNHEY and CDR2 is SMNVEV (reference sequence). The CDR3 spans 14 residues. V lost 6 bases and J 0 bases, leaving 12 bases between the germline ends.

The J gene is TRBJ1-5, the V gene TRBV28, with no clear D. This CDR3 spans 12 amino acids. Germline V gene sequence: CDR1 MDHEN, CDR2 SYDVKM. Trimming stripped 4 bases from V and 9 bases from J, with 10 bases between. The DNA of the CDR3 is TGTGCCAGCAGTTCCGTGTATCGGCCCCAGCATTTT. Protein: CASSSVYRPQHF. The full variable domain, rest sourced from reference TRBV28 and TRBJ1-5, is DVKVTQSSRYLVKRTGEKVFLECVQDMDHENMFWYRQDPGLGLRLIYFSYDVKMKEKGDIPEGYSVSREKKERFSLILESASTNQTSMYLCASSSVYRPQHFGDGTRLSIL.

This clone has only a few counts. The rearrangement joins TRBV5-1 to TRBJ1-3; 9 bases are shared with TRBD1. Germline assignment: CDR1 SGHRS and CDR2 YFSETQ. This CDR3 has 14 amino acids. J was trimmed by 4 bases and V by 4 bases; bases with no gene match: 3. Written as DNA, the CDR3 is TGCGCCAGCAGCATGACAGGGGGAGGAAACACCATATATTTT. Encoded protein: CASSMTGGGNTIYF. Full variable domain (rest looked up from reference TRBV5-1 and TRBJ1-3): KAGVTQTPRYLIKTRGQQVTLSCSPISGHRSVSWYQQTPGQGLQFLFEYFSETQRNKGNFPGRFSGRQFSNSRSEMNVSTLELGDSALYLCASSMTGGGNTIYFGEGSWLTVV.

This clone was detected only a few times. The CDR3 coding sequence is TGTGCCAGCAGCCAGGAACAACAGGGTATTGCTGGCTACACCTTC. Its translation is CASSQEQQGIAGYTF. The chain uses TRBV5-4 and TRBJ1-2; D might be TRBD1 (6 bases). Germline assignment: CDR1 SGHNT and CDR2 YYREEE (reference sequence). V lost 4 bases and J lost 7, with 20 bases in between. The CDR3 covers 15 residues.

The chain links TRBV10-3 to TRBJ1-2; TRBD1 is a possible D gene (6 bases). V lost 2 bases and J 8 bases, leaving 18 bases between the germline ends. The CDR3 covers 15 residues. The V gene's germline CDR1 is ENHRY and CDR2 SYGVKD. The CDR3: CAISEATGTPGGYTF. CDR3 DNA: TGTGCCATCAGTGAGGCGACCGGGACACCGGGGGGCTACACCTTC.

The chain is built from TRBV5-4 and TRBJ1-2; 7 nucleotides agree with TRBD1. The germline V gene has CDR1 SGHNT and CDR2 YYREEE (reference sequence). This CDR3 region has 13 residues. V lost 4 bases, J lost 2 bases, and 2 bases stayed unmatched. CDR3 loop: CASSRDRNYGYTF. For the CDR3, the DNA is TGTGCCAGCAGCCGGGACAGAAACTATGGCTACACCTTC.

This clone was seen a few times. This chain joins TRBV2 and TRBJ1-1; D perhaps matches TRBD1 (6 bases). CDR1 and CDR2 (germline): SNHLY, FYNNEI. This CDR3 spans 14 amino acids. V was cut by 7 bases and J by 0 bases, with 12 bases left in between. This chain's CDR3 is CASTLDSMNTEAFF. CDR3 nucleotide sequence: TGTGCCAGCACCCTGGACAGCATGAACACTGAAGCTTTCTTT.

The chain carries TRBV4-1 and TRBJ2-1; 9 bases match TRBD1. This CDR3 comprises 16 residues. The V gene's germline CDR1 is MGHRA and CDR2 YSYEKL. The trim removed 4 bases at V and 6 bases at J, leaving 10 bases unmatched. In DNA form, the CDR3 reads TGCGCCAGCAGCCGAACCGGGACAGGGAAGGGCAATGAGCAGTTCTTC. Encoded protein: CASSRTGTGKGNEQFF.

The chain combines TRBV4-2 with TRBJ1-1, with D uncertain. The CDR3 is made up of 15 amino acids. Trimming left V 0 bases short and J 1 base short, with 9 bases between. CDR1 and CDR2 from the germline V gene are LGHNA and YNFKEQ. CDR3 nucleotide sequence: TGTGCCAGCAGCCAAGACATTGCGGGGAACACTGAAGCTTTCTTT. Its protein is CASSQDIAGNTEAFF.

This chain joins TRBV30 and TRBJ1-5; unclear D gene. This CDR3 region has 13 residues. V was shortened by 5 bases and J by 4 bases, with 12 bases between the two germline ends. Germline assignment: CDR1 GTSNPN and CDR2 SVGIG (reference sequence). CDR3 DNA: TGTGCCTGGGCCTCAAGAGTTAATCAGCCCCAGCATTTT. This encodes CAWASRVNQPQHF.

This clone is a singleton in its sample. V and J are TRBV15 and TRBJ2-1; 8 bases fit TRBD2. Germline assignment: CDR1 LNHNV and CDR2 YYDKDF (reference sequence). The CDR3 spans 16 residues. Trimming removed 0 bases from V and 4 bases from J; junction bases left unmatched: 5. CDR3 DNA sequence: TGTGCCACCAGCAGAGATAGGGTAGCGGGGTACAATGAGCAGTTCTTC. Translating it yields CATSRDRVAGYNEQFF. The full variable domain, in which reference TRBV15 and TRBJ2-1 provide the parts outside the CDR3, is DAMVIQNPRYQVTQFGKPVTLSCSQTLNHNVMYWYQQKSSQAPKLLFHYYDKDFNNEADTPDNFQSRRPNTSFCFLDIRSPGLGDTAMYLCATSRDRVAGYNEQFFGPGTRLTVL.

This clone was found once. This rearrangement joins TRBV7-8 to TRBJ2-7; 10 bases map to TRBD1. V trimming: 5 bases; J trimming: 6 bases; junction bases outside the gene matches: 16. CDR1 is SGHVS and CDR2 is FQNEAQ in the germline V gene. The CDR3 extends over 17 amino acids. CDR3 in amino acids: CASSTLRVGTGVPEQYF. CDR3 in DNA: TGTGCCAGCAGCACCCTCAGGGTGGGGACAGGGGTCCCCGAGCAGTACTTC.

The CDR3 bases are TGCGCCAGCAGCTTGGCTCAATCGACAGTCCCCTCTGGCTACACCTTC. Translation: CASSLAQSTVPSGYTF. This chain links TRBV5-1 with TRBJ1-2, with D perhaps TRBD1 (5 bases). Deletions cut 0 bases from V and 7 bases from J, with 19 bases between. CDR1 and CDR2 (germline): SGHRS, YFSETQ. The CDR3 has 16 amino acids.